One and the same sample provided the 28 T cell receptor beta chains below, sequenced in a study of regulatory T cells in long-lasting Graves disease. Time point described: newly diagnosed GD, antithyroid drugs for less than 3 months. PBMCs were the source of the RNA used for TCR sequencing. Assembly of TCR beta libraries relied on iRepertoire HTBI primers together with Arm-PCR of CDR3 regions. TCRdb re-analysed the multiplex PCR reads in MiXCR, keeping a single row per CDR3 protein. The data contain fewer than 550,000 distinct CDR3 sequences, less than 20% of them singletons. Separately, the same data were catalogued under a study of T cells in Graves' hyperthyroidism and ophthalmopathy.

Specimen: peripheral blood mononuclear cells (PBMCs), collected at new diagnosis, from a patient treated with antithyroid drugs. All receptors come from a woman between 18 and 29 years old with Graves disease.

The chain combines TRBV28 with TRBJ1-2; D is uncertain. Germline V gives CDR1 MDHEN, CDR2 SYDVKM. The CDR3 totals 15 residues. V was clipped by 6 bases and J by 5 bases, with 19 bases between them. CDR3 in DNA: TGTGCCAGCAGCCAACCAAAAGTAATAGGGTATGGCTACACCTTC. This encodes CASSQPKVIGYGYTF.

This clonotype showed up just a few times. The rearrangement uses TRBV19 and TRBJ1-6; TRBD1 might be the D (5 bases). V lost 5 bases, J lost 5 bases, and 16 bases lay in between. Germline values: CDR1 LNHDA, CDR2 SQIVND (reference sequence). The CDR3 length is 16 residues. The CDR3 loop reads CASSLDSGPHNSPLHF. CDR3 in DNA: TGTGCCAGTAGTCTGGACTCGGGACCTCATAATTCACCCCTCCACTTT.

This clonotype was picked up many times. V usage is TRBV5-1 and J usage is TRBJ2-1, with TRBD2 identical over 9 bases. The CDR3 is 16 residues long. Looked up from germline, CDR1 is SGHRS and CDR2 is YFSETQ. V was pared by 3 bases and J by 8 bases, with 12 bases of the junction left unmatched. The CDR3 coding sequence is TGCGCCAGCAGCTCGGGGTTCGGCGGGAGGGTGGATGAGCAGTTCTTC. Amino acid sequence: CASSSGFGGRVDEQFF.

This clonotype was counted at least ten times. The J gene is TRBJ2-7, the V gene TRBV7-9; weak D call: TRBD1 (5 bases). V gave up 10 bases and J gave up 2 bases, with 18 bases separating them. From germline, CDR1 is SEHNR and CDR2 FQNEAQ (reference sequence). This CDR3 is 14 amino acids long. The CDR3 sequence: CATTSNTGTYEQYF. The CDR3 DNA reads TGTGCCACCACATCAAATACAGGCACCTACGAGCAGTACTTC.

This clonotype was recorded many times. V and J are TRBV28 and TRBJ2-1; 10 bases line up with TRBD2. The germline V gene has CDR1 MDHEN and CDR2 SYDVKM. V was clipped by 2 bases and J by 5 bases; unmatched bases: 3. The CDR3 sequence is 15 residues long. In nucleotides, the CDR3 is TGTGCCAGCAGTTTAATAGCGGGAGGCGACAATGAGCAGTTCTTC. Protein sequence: CASSLIAGGDNEQFF.

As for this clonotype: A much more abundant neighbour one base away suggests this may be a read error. CDR3 loop: CASSTPGRGNTDTQYF. CDR3 in DNA: TGTGCCAGCTCCACGCCGGGACGGGGGAACACAGATACGCAGTATTTT. The chain joins TRBV6-2 or TRBV6-3 to TRBJ2-3; tentative D call: TRBD2 (6 bases). The V and J ends lost 8 bases and 2 bases respectively, with 20 bases between them. The CDR3 consists of 16 residues. Per germline, CDR1 MNHEY and CDR2 SVGEGT.

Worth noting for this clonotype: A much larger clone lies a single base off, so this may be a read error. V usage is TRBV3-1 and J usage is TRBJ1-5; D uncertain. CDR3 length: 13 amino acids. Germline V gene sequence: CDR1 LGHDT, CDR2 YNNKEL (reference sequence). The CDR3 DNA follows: TGTGCCAGCATCCAATCAGCGGACCAGCCCCAGCATTTT. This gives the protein CASIQSADQPQHF. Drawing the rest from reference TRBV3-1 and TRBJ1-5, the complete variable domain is DTAVSQTPKYLVTQMGNDKSIKCEQNLGHDTMYWYKQDSKKFLKIMFSYNNKELIINETVPNRFSPKSPDKAHLNLHINSLELGDSAVYFCASIQSADQPQHFGDGTRLSIL.

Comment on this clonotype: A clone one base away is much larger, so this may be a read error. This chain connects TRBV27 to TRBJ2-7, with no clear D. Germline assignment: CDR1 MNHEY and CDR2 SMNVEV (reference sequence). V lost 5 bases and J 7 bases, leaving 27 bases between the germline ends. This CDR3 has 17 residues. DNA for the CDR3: TGTGCCAGCAGTCGGAATGGGCGCGGCAGCTCCTACAATGAGCAGTACTTC. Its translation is CASSRNGRGSSYNEQYF.

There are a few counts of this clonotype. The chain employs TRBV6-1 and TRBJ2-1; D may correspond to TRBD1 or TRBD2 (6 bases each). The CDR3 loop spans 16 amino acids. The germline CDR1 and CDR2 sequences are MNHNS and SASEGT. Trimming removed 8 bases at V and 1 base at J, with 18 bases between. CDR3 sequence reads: CASLGGWGLSYNEQFF. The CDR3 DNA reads TGTGCCAGCCTAGGGGGGTGGGGTCTTTCCTACAATGAGCAGTTCTTC.

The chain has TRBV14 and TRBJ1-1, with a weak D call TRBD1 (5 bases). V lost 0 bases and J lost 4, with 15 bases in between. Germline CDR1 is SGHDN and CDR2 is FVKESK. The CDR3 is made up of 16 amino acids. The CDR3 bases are TGTGCCAGCAGCCAAGATTCGGGGCAGGTCTTCACTGAAGCTTTCTTT. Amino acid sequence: CASSQDSGQVFTEAFF.

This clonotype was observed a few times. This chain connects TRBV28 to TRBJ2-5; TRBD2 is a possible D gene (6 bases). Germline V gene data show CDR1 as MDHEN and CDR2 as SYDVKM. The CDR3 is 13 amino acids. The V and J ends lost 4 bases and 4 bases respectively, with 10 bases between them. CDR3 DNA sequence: TGTGCCAGCAGTTGGGGACTTCGAGAGACCCAGTACTTC. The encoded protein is CASSWGLRETQYF.

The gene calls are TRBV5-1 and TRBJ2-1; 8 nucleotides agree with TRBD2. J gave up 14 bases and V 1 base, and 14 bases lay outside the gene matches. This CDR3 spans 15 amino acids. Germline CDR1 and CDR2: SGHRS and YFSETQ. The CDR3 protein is CASSLPSGSPGSEFF. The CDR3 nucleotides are TGCGCCAGCAGCTTGCCCAGCGGGAGCCCTGGCTCGGAGTTCTTC.

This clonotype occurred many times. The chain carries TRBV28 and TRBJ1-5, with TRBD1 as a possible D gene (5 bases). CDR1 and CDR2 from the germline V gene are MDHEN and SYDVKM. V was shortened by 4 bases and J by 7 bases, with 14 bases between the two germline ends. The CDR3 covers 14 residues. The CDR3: CASSSLPGFQPQHF. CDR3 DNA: TGTGCCAGCAGTTCACTACCAGGGTTCCAGCCCCAGCATTTT.

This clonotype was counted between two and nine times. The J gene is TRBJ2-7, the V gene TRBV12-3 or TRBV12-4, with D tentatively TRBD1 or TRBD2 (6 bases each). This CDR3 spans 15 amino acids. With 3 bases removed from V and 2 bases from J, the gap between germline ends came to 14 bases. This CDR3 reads CASSLAEGGTYEQYF. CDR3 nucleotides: TGTGCCAGCAGTTTGGCCGAGGGGGGTACCTACGAGCAGTACTTC.

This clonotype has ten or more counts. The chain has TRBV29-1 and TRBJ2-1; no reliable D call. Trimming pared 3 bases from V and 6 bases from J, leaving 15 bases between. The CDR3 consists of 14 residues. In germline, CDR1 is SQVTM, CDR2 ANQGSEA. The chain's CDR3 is CSVEQRLIRNEQFF. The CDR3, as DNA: TGCAGCGTTGAGCAGCGACTTATCCGCAATGAGCAGTTCTTC.

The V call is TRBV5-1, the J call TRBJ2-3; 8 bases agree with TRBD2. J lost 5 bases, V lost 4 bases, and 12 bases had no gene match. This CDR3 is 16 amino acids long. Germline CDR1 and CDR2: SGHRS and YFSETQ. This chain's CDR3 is CASSHRTSLGVDTQYF. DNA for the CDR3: TGCGCCAGCAGCCACCGGACTAGCCTTGGGGTAGATACGCAGTATTTT.

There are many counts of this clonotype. CDR3 DNA sequence: TGTGCCAGCAGACTGACAGGTGCTAGCACAGATACGCAGTATTTT. Residues: CASRLTGASTDTQYF. The rearrangement joins TRBV11-2 to TRBJ2-3; D possibly corresponds to TRBD1 (6 bases). V was trimmed by 6 bases and J by 0 bases, leaving 13 bases between them. The CDR3 consists of 15 residues. Germline-derived CDR1 and CDR2 are SGHAT and FQNNGV.

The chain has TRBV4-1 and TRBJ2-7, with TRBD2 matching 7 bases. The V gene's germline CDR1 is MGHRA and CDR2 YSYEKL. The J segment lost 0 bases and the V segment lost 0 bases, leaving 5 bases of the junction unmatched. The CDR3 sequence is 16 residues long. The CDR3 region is CASSQDLTSSSYEQYF. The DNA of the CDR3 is TGCGCCAGCAGCCAAGATCTGACTAGCAGCTCCTACGAGCAGTACTTC.

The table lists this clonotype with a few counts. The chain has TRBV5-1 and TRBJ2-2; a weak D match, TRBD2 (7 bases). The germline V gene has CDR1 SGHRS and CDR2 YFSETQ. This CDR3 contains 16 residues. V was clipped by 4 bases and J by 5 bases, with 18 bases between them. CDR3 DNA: TGCGCCAGCAGCCCCCAGGGGAGGGGAAGTACCGGGGAGCTGTTTTTT. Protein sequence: CASSPQGRGSTGELFF.

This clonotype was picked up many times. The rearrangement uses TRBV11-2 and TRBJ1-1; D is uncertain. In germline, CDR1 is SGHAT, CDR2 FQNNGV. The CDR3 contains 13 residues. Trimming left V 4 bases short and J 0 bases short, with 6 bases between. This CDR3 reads CASSWNMNTEAFF. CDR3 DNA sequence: TGTGCCAGCAGCTGGAACATGAACACTGAAGCTTTCTTT.

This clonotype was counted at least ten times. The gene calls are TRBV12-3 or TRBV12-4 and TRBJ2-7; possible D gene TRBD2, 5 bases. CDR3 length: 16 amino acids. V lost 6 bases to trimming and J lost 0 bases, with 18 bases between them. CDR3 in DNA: TGTGCCAGCAGATACTCTAGCTTCAAGAGCTCCTACGAGCAGTACTTC. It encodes CASRYSSFKSSYEQYF.

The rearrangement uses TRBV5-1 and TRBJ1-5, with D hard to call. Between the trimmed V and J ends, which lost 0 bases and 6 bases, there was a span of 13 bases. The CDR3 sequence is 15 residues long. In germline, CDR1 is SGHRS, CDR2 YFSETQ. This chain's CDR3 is CASSLGPSLGQPQHF. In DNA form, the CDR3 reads TGCGCCAGCAGCTTGGGCCCTTCCTTAGGTCAGCCCCAGCATTTT.

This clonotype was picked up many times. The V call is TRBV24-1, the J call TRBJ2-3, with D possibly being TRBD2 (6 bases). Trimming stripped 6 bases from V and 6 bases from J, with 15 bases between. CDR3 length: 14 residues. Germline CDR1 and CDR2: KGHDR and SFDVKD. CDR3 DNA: TGTGCCACCAGTCCCCCGGGCGGGATCGATACGCAGTATTTT. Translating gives CATSPPGGIDTQYF.

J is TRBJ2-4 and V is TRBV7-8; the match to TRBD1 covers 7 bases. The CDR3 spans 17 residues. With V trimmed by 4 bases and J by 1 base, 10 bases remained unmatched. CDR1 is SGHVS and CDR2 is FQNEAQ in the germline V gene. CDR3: CASSSITGVRAKNIQYF. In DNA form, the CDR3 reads TGTGCCAGCAGCTCGATAACAGGGGTGAGGGCCAAAAACATTCAGTACTTC. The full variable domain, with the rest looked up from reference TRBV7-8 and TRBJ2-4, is GAGVSQSPRYKVAKRGQDVALRCDPISGHVSLFWYQQALGQGPEFLTYFQNEAQLDKSGLPSDRFFAERPEGSVSTLKIQRTQQEDSAVYLCASSSITGVRAKNIQYFGAGTRLSVL.

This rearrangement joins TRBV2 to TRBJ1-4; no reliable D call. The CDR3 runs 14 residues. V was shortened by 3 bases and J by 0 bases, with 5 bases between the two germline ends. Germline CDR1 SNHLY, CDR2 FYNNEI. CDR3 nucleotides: TGTGCCAGCAGTGATTGGGCAACTAATGAAAAACTGTTTTTT. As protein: CASSDWATNEKLFF.

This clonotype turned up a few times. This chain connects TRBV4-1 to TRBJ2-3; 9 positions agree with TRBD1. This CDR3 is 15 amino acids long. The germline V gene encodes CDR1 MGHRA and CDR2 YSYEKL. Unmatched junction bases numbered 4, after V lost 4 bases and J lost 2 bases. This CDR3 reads CASSRGQGYTDTQYF. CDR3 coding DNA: TGCGCCAGCAGCCGGGGACAGGGATACACAGATACGCAGTATTTT.

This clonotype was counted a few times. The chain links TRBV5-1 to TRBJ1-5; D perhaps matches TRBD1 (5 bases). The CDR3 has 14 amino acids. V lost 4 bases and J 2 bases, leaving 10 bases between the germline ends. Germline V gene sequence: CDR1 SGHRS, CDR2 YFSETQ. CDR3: CASSSVGGNQPQHF. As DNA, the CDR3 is TGCGCCAGCAGCAGCGTGGGGGGCAATCAGCCCCAGCATTTT.

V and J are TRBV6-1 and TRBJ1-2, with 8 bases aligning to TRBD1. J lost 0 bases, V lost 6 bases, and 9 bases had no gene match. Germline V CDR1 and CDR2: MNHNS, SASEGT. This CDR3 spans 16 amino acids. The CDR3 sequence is CASRMDRAFSNYGYTF. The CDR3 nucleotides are TGTGCCAGCAGGATGGACAGGGCTTTTTCTAACTATGGCTACACCTTC.